This T cell receptor (beta chain) was observed in a study of T cell responses to AZD1222 COVID-19 vaccine. The CDR3 runs to 15 residues. Trimming shortened V by 0 bases and J by 0 bases, and 9 bases separated the two germline ends. Germline V gene data show CDR1 as MGHRA and CDR2 as YSYEKL. Clones were sequenced by immunoSEQ multiplex PCR, and TCRdb holds only the in-frame ones, with some missing. There are roughly 120,000 clones in the sample; just over 85% occur only once, and around 20% lies in the top ten. Study outcomes and limitations: Donors were mostly white British, more females; clonal diversity possibly underestimated. The study found vaccine-associated CD4 TCRs spanning spike, dominant at 160-218 and 743-854. The study found Spike-specific TCR breadth and depth rose after two AZD1222 doses.

As to this clone: Its antigen is currently unknown.

This clonotype originated in an adult in good health. This specimen was peripheral blood, taken on day 0 of MenACWY control vaccination. The chain is built from TRBV4-1 and TRBJ2-7; TRBD2 is a possible D gene (6 bases). CDR3 DNA sequence: TGCGCCAGCAGCCAAGAGGCGGGAAGCTCCTACGAGCAGTACTTC. Amino acids: CASSQEAGSSYEQYF.